These 32 T cell receptor beta chains were all obtained from the same sample, sequenced in a study of blood T cell repertoires in COVID-19. TCRdb's table, derived via immunoSEQ multiplex PCR, lists solely in-frame clones and lacks some. The sample has about 270,000 clones; nearly 85% are singletons. Material for sequencing was peripheral blood. The receptors stem from a human donor in a cohort sampled during active COVID-19.

This clone has a single count. This rearrangement joins TRBV15 to TRBJ2-2; the match to TRBD2 covers 14 bases. V trimming: 5 bases; J trimming: 7 bases; junction bases outside the gene matches: 12. Germline V lookup: CDR1 LNHNV, CDR2 YYDKDF (reference sequence). The CDR3 has 18 residues. CDR3 DNA: TGTGCCACCAGCCCCCTGAGGGGGACTAGCGGGAGCGTCGGGGAGCTGTTTTTT. Translated, it gives CATSPLRGTSGSVGELFF.

This chain joins TRBV5-6 and TRBJ2-7, with TRBD2 identical over 13 bases. The CDR3 covers 14 residues. V shed 5 bases and J 5 bases; nucleotides not matched to a gene: 4. Germline V gene lookup returns CDR1 SGHDT and CDR2 YYEEEE. The CDR3 here is CASRDGLAGDEQYF. Here the CDR3 DNA reads TGTGCCAGCAGAGACGGACTAGCGGGAGACGAGCAGTACTTC.

The gene calls are TRBV9 and TRBJ2-3; D gene unclear. V lost 0 bases, J lost 2 bases, and 7 bases lay in between. CDR1 is SGDLS and CDR2 is YYNGEE in the germline V gene. There are 14 residues in the CDR3. The DNA for the CDR3 is TGTGCCAGCAGCGTAGAACATCCCACAGATACGCAGTATTTT. It codes for CASSVEHPTDTQYF.

The rearrangement uses TRBV4-3 and TRBJ2-3; 9 nucleotides agree with TRBD2. Germline assignment: CDR1 LGHNA and CDR2 YSLEER. The CDR3 has 17 amino acids. V shed 0 bases, J shed 3 bases, and the junction held 7 bases outside the gene matches. CDR3 protein: CASSQDLRGGFTDTQYF. The CDR3 nucleotides read TGCGCCAGCAGCCAAGACTTGCGGGGGGGTTTTACAGATACGCAGTATTTT.

The chain has TRBV2 and TRBJ2-1, with a weak D call TRBD2 (6 bases). This CDR3 is 15 amino acids long. Germline CDR1 SNHLY, CDR2 FYNNEI. The ends were cut back, 5 bases at V and 6 bases at J, with 17 bases in the middle. CDR3 region: CASSSTSSAANEQFF. The CDR3 DNA reads as TGTGCCAGCAGTTCGACTAGTTCTGCCGCCAATGAGCAGTTCTTC.

The chain employs TRBV7-2 and TRBJ1-5, with TRBD1 identical over 11 bases. The CDR3 extends over 15 amino acids. Germline trimming cut 4 bases from V and 8 bases from J; bases unmatched to any gene: 7. Germline V CDR1 and CDR2: SGHTA, FQGNSA. The CDR3 loop is CASSWGTGGSEPQHF. The CDR3 DNA reads TGTGCCAGCAGCTGGGGGACAGGGGGATCGGAGCCCCAGCATTTT.

V and J are TRBV5-4 and TRBJ1-1; D not resolved. Germline-derived CDR1 and CDR2 are SGHNT and YYREEE (reference sequence). V was pared by 3 bases and J by 1 base, with 13 bases between. This CDR3 has 15 amino acids. CDR3 sequence reads: CASSSDILRNTEAFF. In DNA, the CDR3 is TGTGCCAGCAGCTCCGACATCCTTAGGAACACTGAAGCTTTCTTT. Looking up the rest from reference TRBV5-4 and TRBJ1-1 gives the full variable domain: ETGVTQSPTHLIKTRGQQVTLRCSSQSGHNTVSWYQQALGQGPQFIFQYYREEENGRGNFPPRFSGLQFPNYSSELNVNALELDDSALYLCASSSDILRNTEAFFGQGTRLTVV.

The chain has TRBV4-2 and TRBJ2-1; D is ambiguous. V was trimmed by 0 bases and J by 8 bases, leaving 5 bases between them. Germline-derived CDR1 and CDR2 are LGHNA and YNFKEQ. The CDR3 extends over 12 amino acids. The CDR3 nucleotides are TGTGCCAGCAGCCAAGATTCCTATGAGCAGTTCTTC. Encoded protein: CASSQDSYEQFF.

Only a few counts were recorded for this clone. V usage is TRBV27 and J usage is TRBJ2-7, with 9 bases fitting TRBD1. This CDR3 has 15 amino acids. The germline V gene encodes CDR1 MNHEY and CDR2 SMNVEV (reference sequence). V gave up 4 bases and J gave up 1 base; unmatched junction bases: 5. CDR3 in amino acids: CASSSMGQGSYEQYF. DNA for the CDR3: TGTGCCAGCAGTTCCATGGGACAGGGATCCTACGAGCAGTACTTC.

The chain carries TRBV27 and TRBJ2-1; 7 nucleotides agree with TRBD1. The V and J ends lost 7 bases and 2 bases, in that order; junction bases with no gene match: 8. This CDR3 spans 15 amino acids. Germline V gene lookup returns CDR1 MNHEY and CDR2 SMNVEV (reference sequence). The CDR3 loop reads CASKKPGQTYNEQFF. In DNA form, the CDR3 reads TGTGCCAGCAAGAAACCGGGACAGACCTACAATGAGCAGTTCTTC.

The V gene is TRBV27, the J gene TRBJ2-7, with 12 bases lining up with TRBD2. This CDR3 spans 15 amino acids. Trimming cost V 6 bases and J 5 bases; bases outside gene matches: 8. Per the germline V gene, CDR1 is MNHEY and CDR2 is SMNVEV (reference sequence). CDR3 region: CASSSPSGGAHEQYF. CDR3 bases: TGTGCCAGCAGCTCTCCTAGCGGGGGGGCACACGAGCAGTACTTC.

This clone was counted between two and nine times. The chain combines TRBV28 with TRBJ2-1; maybe TRBD2 (5 bases). Per germline, CDR1 MDHEN and CDR2 SYDVKM. V shed 7 bases and J shed 7 bases, with 11 bases lying between them. The CDR3 runs to 12 residues. CDR3 sequence reads: CASTRPGNEQFF. CDR3 DNA: TGTGCCAGCACCCGGCCGGGGAATGAGCAGTTCTTC.

This chain uses TRBV6-1 with TRBJ1-2; possible D gene TRBD1, 6 bases. The germline V gene encodes CDR1 MNHNS and CDR2 SASEGT. The CDR3 totals 19 residues. Trimming left V 2 bases short and J 1 base short, with 23 bases between. This CDR3 reads CASSERWGGQGPGNYGYTF. CDR3 in DNA: TGTGCCAGCAGTGAACGATGGGGGGGGCAGGGGCCGGGTAACTATGGCTACACCTTC.

The rearrangement joins TRBV6-5 to TRBJ1-1; tentatively, D is TRBD1 (5 bases). V lost 0 bases, J lost 3 bases, and 14 bases lay in between. CDR1 and CDR2 (germline): MNHEY, SVGAGI. The CDR3 spans 16 residues. The CDR3 loop is CASSYSTILRDTEAFF. As DNA, the CDR3 is TGTGCCAGCAGTTACTCGACCATCCTCAGGGACACTGAAGCTTTCTTT.

With regard to this clone: One junction end does not reproduce the germline sequence, and a read error may be involved. As DNA, the CDR3 is TGCGCCAGCAGGTTGGGGGTCAGGTACACAGATACGCAGTATTTT. This gives the protein CASRLGVRYTDTQYF. The chain joins TRBV5-1 to TRBJ2-3, with D tentatively TRBD1 or TRBD2 (5 bases each). The CDR3 runs 15 residues. The germline CDR1 and CDR2 sequences are SGHRS and YFSETQ.

The J gene is TRBJ1-2, the V gene TRBV18; TRBD1 agrees at 7 bases. This CDR3 spans 18 amino acids. J gave up 4 bases and V 0 bases, and 14 bases lay outside the gene matches. The germline V gene has CDR1 KGHSH and CDR2 LQKENI. The CDR3 is CASSPPGIRGQRGYGYTF. The CDR3 DNA reads TGTGCCAGCTCACCACCGGGAATTAGGGGGCAGAGGGGCTATGGCTACACCTTC.

V and J are TRBV11-3 and TRBJ2-3; TRBD2 is a possible D gene (6 bases). V shed 5 bases and J shed 6 bases, with 12 bases lying between them. The germline V gene has CDR1 SGHNT and CDR2 YENEEA. The CDR3 contains 13 residues. In nucleotides, the CDR3 is TGTGCCAGCAGCGACCCGGGGGTTGATACGCAGTATTTT. Translation: CASSDPGVDTQYF.

This rearrangement joins TRBV9 to TRBJ2-1; D is perhaps TRBD1 (7 bases). CDR3 length: 16 amino acids. Trimming took off 3 bases at V and 2 bases at J, with 15 bases between the two ends. CDR1 and CDR2 from the germline V gene are SGDLS and YYNGEE. CDR3 in amino acids: CASSAGAGQTYNEQFF. The DNA for the CDR3 is TGTGCCAGCAGCGCGGGGGCGGGACAGACCTACAATGAGCAGTTCTTC.

This sequence joins TRBV19 and TRBJ2-5; 7 nucleotides line up with TRBD1. The CDR3 runs 15 residues. Germline-derived CDR1 and CDR2 are LNHDA and SQIVND (reference sequence). The ends lost 6 bases at V and 5 bases at J; junction bases unmatched: 12. CDR3: CASSPDRRRGETQYF. As DNA, the CDR3 is TGTGCCAGTAGCCCGGACAGGCGCCGCGGCGAGACCCAGTACTTC. Variable domain in full (rest from reference TRBV19 and TRBJ2-5): DGGITQSPKYLFRKEGQNVTLSCEQNLNHDAMYWYRQDPGQGLRLIYYSQIVNDFQKGDIAEGYSVSREKKESFPLTVTSAQKNPTAFYLCASSPDRRRGETQYFGPGTRLLVL.

This clone has a handful of counts. The V and J genes are TRBV6-1 and TRBJ1-5; D is ambiguous. V was shortened by 2 bases and J by 4 bases, with 6 bases between the two germline ends. Germline values: CDR1 MNHNS, CDR2 SASEGT. The CDR3 loop spans 13 amino acids. The CDR3 nucleotides read TGTGCCAGCAGTGAAAACGGGAATCAGCCCCAGCATTTT. This translates into CASSENGNQPQHF.

The chain combines TRBV25-1 with TRBJ2-1, with D perhaps TRBD2 (5 bases). The CDR3 has 13 amino acids. Germline CDR1 reads MGHDK; CDR2 reads SYGVNS. Trimming removed 6 bases from V and 6 bases from J, with 12 bases in between. The CDR3 reads CASRLGGRNEQFF. The DNA of the CDR3 is TGTGCCAGCAGACTAGGAGGTCGCAATGAGCAGTTCTTC.

CDR3 loop: CASSEGYRTDWQYF. The DNA for the CDR3 is TGTGCCAGCAGTGAAGGTTACAGGACCGATTGGCAGTATTTT. V usage is TRBV6-1 and J usage is TRBJ2-3, with a possible D match to TRBD1 (5 bases). Trimming cost V 1 base and J 11 bases, with 16 bases left between them. CDR1 is MNHNS, CDR2 SASEGT, per germline. This CDR3 contains 14 residues.

The CDR3 spells CASTPLGQQPQHF. Written as DNA, the CDR3 is TGTGCCAGCACGCCCTTAGGACAGCAGCCCCAGCATTTT. V is TRBV6-5 and J is TRBJ1-5; perhaps TRBD1 as D (6 bases). This CDR3 has 13 residues. Germline assignment: CDR1 MNHEY and CDR2 SVGAGI. The V end was cut by 7 bases, the J end by 7 bases, with 14 bases between.

V and J are TRBV21-1 and TRBJ2-3; the table gives TRBD2 as D, unverified against the DNA. TRBV21-1 is labeled a pseudogene. This CDR3 is 16 amino acids long. For the CDR3, the DNA is TGTGCCAGCAGCAAAGAAGGAGGGCCCAGCACAGATACGCAGTATTTT. Its translation is CASSKEGGPSTDTQYF.

The V call is TRBV19, the J call TRBJ1-2; 8 nucleotides agree with TRBD1. The CDR3 runs to 14 residues. With 2 bases clipped from V and 7 bases from J, the junction kept 6 bases outside the gene matches. Looked up from germline, CDR1 is LNHDA and CDR2 is SQIVND (reference sequence). CDR3 sequence reads: CASSISGQGPGYTF. The CDR3 DNA reads as TGTGCCAGTAGTATAAGCGGACAGGGCCCTGGCTACACCTTC.

The chain employs TRBV6-4 and TRBJ2-3; D perhaps matches TRBD2 (7 bases). The CDR3 is made up of 13 amino acids. Germline V gene sequence: CDR1 MRHNA, CDR2 SNTAGT. Trimming shortened V by 0 bases and J by 9 bases, and 10 bases separated the two germline ends. In DNA, the CDR3 is TGTGCCAGCAGTGACTCTTCGGGGGGCACGCAGTATTTT. Translating it yields CASSDSSGGTQYF.

The chain is built from TRBV11-2 and TRBJ2-2; TRBD1 might be the D (5 bases). In germline, CDR1 is SGHAT, CDR2 FQNNGV. Trimming left V 5 bases short and J 5 bases short, with 9 bases between. There are 13 residues in the CDR3. As DNA, the CDR3 is TGTGCCAGCAGCCAGGGCCTAACCGGGGAGCTGTTTTTT. Its protein is CASSQGLTGELFF.

This clone was seen only once. The chain is built from TRBV6-4 and TRBJ2-2; TRBD2 is a possible D gene (6 bases). The germline V and J ends were trimmed by 0 bases and 5 bases, with 16 bases remaining between them. CDR3 length: 17 amino acids. Germline V lookup: CDR1 MRHNA, CDR2 SNTAGT. As DNA, the CDR3 is TGTGCCAGCAGTGACTCTCCGCTGGCGGGAAAGACCGGGGAGCTGTTTTTT. Its protein product is CASSDSPLAGKTGELFF.

The V and J genes are TRBV6-2 or TRBV6-3 and TRBJ1-1, with D unresolved. Germline assignment: CDR1 MNHEY and CDR2 SVGEGT. CDR3 length: 13 residues. V lost 6 bases and J 2 bases, leaving 10 bases between the germline ends. The CDR3 sequence is CASSHKRNTEAFF. The DNA for the CDR3 is TGTGCCAGCAGCCACAAACGCAACACTGAAGCTTTCTTT.

V and J are TRBV20-1 and TRBJ1-4; 8 bases agree with TRBD1. The CDR3 contains 13 residues. The germline gives CDR1 DFQATT, CDR2 SNEGSKA (reference sequence). Unmatched junction bases numbered 7, after V lost 5 bases and J lost 8 bases. The CDR3 DNA follows: TGCAGTGCTCGTGGACAGGGTCTCGAAAAACTGTTTTTT. Translating it yields CSARGQGLEKLFF.

The chain uses TRBV18 and TRBJ1-3, with TRBD1 matching 8 bases. CDR1 and CDR2 from the germline V gene are KGHSH and LQKENI. With V trimmed by 6 bases and J by 0 bases, 7 bases remained unmatched. The CDR3 is 16 amino acids. In DNA, the CDR3 is TGTGCCAGCTCGGACGGACAGGGAGCCTCTGGAAACACCATATATTTT. Its protein is CASSDGQGASGNTIYF.

The CDR3 DNA reads TGCGCCAGCAGCTTAAGGACAGGGAAACAAGAGACCCAGTACTTC. This encodes CASSLRTGKQETQYF. This sequence joins TRBV5-1 and TRBJ2-5; 8 bases agree with TRBD1. CDR3 length: 15 residues. Looked up from germline, CDR1 is SGHRS and CDR2 is YFSETQ. The trim removed 2 bases at V and 2 bases at J, leaving 5 bases unmatched.